This paragraph covers one T cell receptor (beta chain) sequence. Its antigen is unknown. This sample was included in a study of cytomegalovirus exposure and HLA in healthy donors. Researchers ran the PCR with 60 Vbeta and 13 Jbeta primers. The assay was immunoSEQ multiplex PCR, and TCRdb's table has in-frame clones only and misses some. The sample includes some 160,000 clones, 77% of them seen just once. Overall study results and limits: Analyzed later, association rates of TCRs varied across HLA loci, with DRB1 most and HLA-C fewest.

In germline, CDR1 is LGHNA, CDR2 YNFKEQ. There are 15 residues in the CDR3. V dropped 3 bases and J dropped 7; count of bases not matched to a gene: 10. This chain joins TRBV4-2 and TRBJ2-7, with TRBD1 identical over 9 bases. The sequenced sample consisted of PBMCs. This clonotype was obtained from a woman between 25 and 40 years old in good health and CMV-seronegative. For the CDR3, the DNA is TGTGCCAGCAGCCACACCGGGACAGGGTCTAGGGAGCAGTACTTC. Amino acid sequence: CASSHTGTGSREQYF.